A single sample gave rise to the 26 T cell receptor beta chains below, sequenced in a study of T cells after yellow fever vaccination. TCRdb re-derived calls from the 5' RACE reads in MiXCR, one entry per CDR3 protein. This table has about 250,000 distinct CDR3 sequences, over 3% appearing once. This material consisted of PBMCs, taken 15 days after the yellow fever booster vaccination. The receptors originated from a man aged 18 to 30 who received the YFV17D yellow fever vaccine.

This clonotype was seen repeatedly, ten times or more. The CDR3 sequence: CASSLGGWDTEAFF. In DNA, the CDR3 is TGTGCCAGCAGCCTGGGAGGCTGGGACACTGAAGCTTTCTTT. The gene calls are TRBV3-1 and TRBJ1-1; D unresolved. CDR3 length: 14 amino acids. CDR1 and CDR2 from the germline V gene are LGHDT and YNNKEL (reference sequence). Trimming pared 4 bases from V and 3 bases from J, leaving 12 bases between.

This clonotype was detected ten times or more. This chain joins TRBV5-4 and TRBJ1-2; a possible D gene is TRBD1 (6 bases). Trimming removed 3 bases from V and 7 bases from J, with 19 bases in between. The CDR3 totals 15 residues. Looked up from germline, CDR1 is SGHNT and CDR2 is YYREEE (reference sequence). The CDR3 is CASSSPGQGLSGYTF. The CDR3 DNA is TGTGCCAGCAGCTCACCTGGGCAGGGGCTGTCTGGCTACACCTTC.

This clonotype was seen repeatedly, ten times or more. The genes are TRBV4-1 and TRBJ1-2, with a weak D call TRBD1 (5 bases). The CDR3 loop spans 12 amino acids. V was clipped by 0 bases and J by 6 bases, with 5 bases between them. Germline CDR1 MGHRA, CDR2 YSYEKL. The CDR3 spells CASSQEGDGYTF. CDR3 sequence (DNA): TGCGCCAGCAGCCAAGAGGGGGATGGCTACACCTTC.

In this sample, this clonotype turned up many times. The chain uses TRBV5-6 and TRBJ1-1; the D gene is possibly TRBD1 (6 bases). CDR3 length: 15 amino acids. With 2 bases removed from V and 1 base from J, the gap between germline ends came to 12 bases. From germline, CDR1 is SGHDT and CDR2 YYEEEE. In DNA form, the CDR3 reads TGTGCCAGCAGCTTCTACGGACAGCCGAACACTGAAGCTTTCTTT. Translation gives CASSFYGQPNTEAFF.

This clonotype was seen repeatedly, ten times or more. The chain recombines TRBV10-3 with TRBJ2-1, with D possibly being TRBD1 (5 bases). Deletions cut 2 bases from V and 3 bases from J, with 11 bases between. The CDR3 extends over 15 amino acids. Per the germline V gene, CDR1 is ENHRY and CDR2 is SYGVKD. In DNA form, the CDR3 reads TGTGCCATCAGTGAGCTCAACAGGTTCTACAATGAGCAGTTCTTC. The encoded protein is CAISELNRFYNEQFF.

This clonotype was counted at least ten times. The chain has TRBV21-1 and TRBJ1-4; TRBD1, the table's D call, was not compared with the DNA. TRBV21-1 is a known pseudogene. This CDR3 has 16 amino acids. CDR3 nucleotide sequence: TGTGCCAGCAGCAAAGCTCCCGGCATACGTAATGAAAAACTGTTTTTT. Protein product: CASSKAPGIRNEKLFF.

This clonotype appeared many times. The rearrangement links TRBV4-1 to TRBJ2-5, with D perhaps matching TRBD1 (6 bases). The CDR3 is 15 amino acids. V gave up 3 bases and J gave up 1 base, with 12 bases separating them. CDR1 is MGHRA, CDR2 YSYEKL, per germline. CDR3 protein: CASSHPQQGQETQYF. For the CDR3, the DNA is TGCGCCAGCAGCCATCCTCAACAGGGCCAAGAGACCCAGTACTTC.

The chain employs TRBV18 and TRBJ1-2, with TRBD1 identical over 8 bases. From germline, CDR1 is KGHSH and CDR2 LQKENI. V dropped 5 bases and J dropped 4; count of bases not matched to a gene: 6. The CDR3 is 14 residues long. The CDR3 bases are TGTGCCAGCTCAGGACAGGGTTTATCCTATGGCTACACCTTC. The encoded protein is CASSGQGLSYGYTF.

The chain uses TRBV30 and TRBJ2-1; 11 bases map to TRBD2. CDR3 length: 16 residues. Germline trimming cut 2 bases from V and 4 bases from J; bases unmatched to any gene: 7. The germline gives CDR1 GTSNPN, CDR2 SVGIG (reference sequence). CDR3 sequence: CAWSRATSGVYNEQFF. The DNA of the CDR3 is TGTGCCTGGAGTAGGGCGACTAGCGGGGTTTACAATGAGCAGTTCTTC. Full variable domain (remainder filled in from reference TRBV30 and TRBJ2-1): SQTIHQWPATLVQPVGSPLSLECTVEGTSNPNLYWYRQAAGRGLQLLFYSVGIGQISSEVPQNLSASRPQDRQFILSSKKLLLSDSGFYLCAWSRATSGVYNEQFFGPGTRLTVL.

This clonotype has at least ten counts. The chain recombines TRBV7-3 with TRBJ2-5, with D possibly being TRBD1 or TRBD2 (6 bases each). Germline CDR1 and CDR2: SGHTA and FQGTGA. The ends were cut back, 5 bases at V and 5 bases at J, with 21 bases in the middle. This CDR3 comprises 16 residues. CDR3 sequence: CASSLSGNGGWETQYF. In DNA form, the CDR3 reads TGTGCCAGCAGCCTTTCCGGTAACGGGGGCTGGGAGACCCAGTACTTC.

This clonotype appeared many times. The chain joins TRBV20-1 to TRBJ2-7; no clear D gene. Germline V gene sequence: CDR1 DFQATT, CDR2 SNEGSKA (reference sequence). The V and J ends lost 5 bases and 0 bases respectively, with 8 bases between them. This CDR3 has 12 residues. The CDR3 loop is CSAAPDSYEQYV. DNA of the CDR3: TGCAGTGCTGCACCTGACTCCTACGAGCAGTACGTC.

Remarks on this clonotype: Being one base from a much bigger clone, this may be a read error. The rearrangement links TRBV25-1 to TRBJ1-6; tentative D call: TRBD1 (6 bases). This CDR3 comprises 15 residues. Trimming removed 6 bases at V and 9 bases at J, with 18 bases between. Germline V CDR1 and CDR2: MGHDK, SYGVNS. CDR3 loop: CASRAEAGVISPLHF. Here the CDR3 DNA reads TGTGCCAGCAGAGCTGAGGCAGGGGTGATTTCACCCCTCCACTTT.

This clonotype has a count of ten or more. J is TRBJ2-1 and V is TRBV6-2 or TRBV6-3; D is unclear. The V end was cut by 7 bases, the J end by 5 bases, with 9 bases between. Germline V lookup: CDR1 MNHEY, CDR2 SVGEGT. CDR3 size: 12 residues. The CDR3 region is CASTSLNNEQFF. The CDR3 region has the DNA TGTGCCAGCACCTCACTAAACAATGAGCAGTTCTTC.

This clonotype has ten or more counts. The rearrangement links TRBV5-4 to TRBJ2-2; D remains unclear. Trimming left V 3 bases short and J 0 bases short, with 9 bases between. Germline loops: CDR1 SGHNT, CDR2 YYREEE (reference sequence). CDR3 size: 15 residues. This chain's CDR3 is CASSSEVANTGELFF. The DNA for the CDR3 is TGTGCCAGCAGCTCAGAAGTAGCGAACACCGGGGAGCTGTTTTTT.

This clonotype came up many times. For the CDR3, the DNA is TGTGCCAGCAGCCTCGGAGGGAGTAATGAAAAACTGTTTTTT. This sequence encodes CASSLGGSNEKLFF. This sequence joins TRBV6-5 and TRBJ1-4; no clear D gene. CDR3 length: 14 residues. V was clipped by 6 bases and J by 4 bases, with 12 bases between them. Germline V gives CDR1 MNHEY, CDR2 SVGAGI.

Ten or more counts support this clonotype. V usage is TRBV7-9 and J usage is TRBJ2-4; tentative D call: TRBD2 (6 bases). The CDR3 spans 15 residues. Per the germline V gene, CDR1 is SEHNR and CDR2 is FQNEAQ (reference sequence). Between the trimmed V and J ends, which lost 5 bases and 0 bases, there was a span of 11 bases. CDR3 sequence: CASSPGDEAKNIQYF. The CDR3 coding sequence is TGTGCCAGCAGCCCGGGGGACGAAGCCAAAAACATTCAGTACTTC.

This clonotype was counted many times. V and J are TRBV27 and TRBJ1-2; a possible D gene is TRBD1 (5 bases). The germline V and J ends were trimmed by 2 bases and 6 bases, with 10 bases remaining between them. Germline values: CDR1 MNHEY, CDR2 SMNVEV (reference sequence). The CDR3 extends over 13 amino acids. The CDR3 loop is CASSLGGVDGYTF. The CDR3 DNA follows: TGTGCCAGCAGTTTAGGGGGGGTTGATGGCTACACCTTC.

In its sample, this clonotype was seen many times. The chain carries TRBV4-2 and TRBJ1-2; the D is unclear. This CDR3 has 13 amino acids. Per the germline V gene, CDR1 is LGHNA and CDR2 is YNFKEQ. Trimming pared 5 bases from V and 8 bases from J, leaving 15 bases between. CDR3 sequence (DNA): TGTGCCAGCAGCGAGGGCGCGAGTTCGGGCTACACCTTC. It is translated as CASSEGASSGYTF.

This clonotype was seen many times. V gene TRBV24-1 combines with J gene TRBJ1-1; D call uncertain. The CDR3 has 14 residues. Germline V CDR1 and CDR2: KGHDR, SFDVKD. Trimming removed 7 bases from V and 7 bases from J, with 18 bases in between. CDR3 nucleotide sequence: TGTGCCACCAGGATTTTACCCCCGACGGATGAAGCTTTCTTT. The encoded protein is CATRILPPTDEAFF.

This clonotype turned up a few times. The chain links TRBV5-4 to TRBJ1-2; 9 positions match TRBD1. V shed 4 bases, J shed 7 bases, and the junction held 11 bases outside the gene matches. The CDR3 loop spans 15 amino acids. CDR1 is SGHNT, CDR2 YYREEE, per germline (reference sequence). CDR3 nucleotide sequence: TGTGCCAGCAGCCAGTGGGGACAGGGTTCGAGTGGCTACACCTTC. It encodes CASSQWGQGSSGYTF.

This clonotype was seen repeatedly, ten times or more. The chain employs TRBV10-3 and TRBJ2-1; 7 bases match TRBD1. CDR1 and CDR2 from the germline V gene are ENHRY and SYGVKD. Trimming cost V 2 bases and J 10 bases; bases outside gene matches: 8. The CDR3 totals 14 residues. The CDR3 here is CAISEASTGQEQFF. The DNA for the CDR3 is TGTGCCATCAGTGAGGCCTCGACAGGGCAGGAGCAGTTCTTC.

The gene calls are TRBV19 and TRBJ1-2; no firm D call. The germline V gene has CDR1 LNHDA and CDR2 SQIVND (reference sequence). The V end was cut by 10 bases, the J end by 4 bases, with 13 bases between. The CDR3 loop spans 12 amino acids. CDR3 bases: TGTGCCACTAGCCTGTATATCTATGGCTACACCTTC. Amino acids: CATSLYIYGYTF.

The chain is built from TRBV5-1 and TRBJ2-3; D is undetermined. The CDR3 spans 15 residues. V was pared by 3 bases and J by 9 bases, with 20 bases between. Germline CDR1 and CDR2: SGHRS and YFSETQ. DNA of the CDR3: TGCGCCAGCAGCTCGATCTCCGGGCCTACCCGAACGCAGTATTTT. Translating it yields CASSSISGPTRTQYF.

At least ten counts were recorded for this clonotype. The chain's CDR3 is CASSRGLAEAYEQYF. The CDR3 DNA is TGCGCCAGCAGCAGAGGACTAGCGGAGGCCTACGAGCAGTACTTC. The rearrangement uses TRBV5-1 and TRBJ2-7; 10 positions match TRBD2. Germline lookup yields CDR1 SGHRS and CDR2 YFSETQ. There are 15 residues in the CDR3. Losses at the gene ends were 4 bases for V and 2 bases for J; bases not matched to a gene: 6.

At least ten counts were recorded for this clonotype. The chain joins TRBV20-1 to TRBJ1-1, with 7 bases aligning to TRBD1. Germline V gene data show CDR1 as DFQATT and CDR2 as SNEGSKA (reference sequence). The CDR3 has 11 residues. The trim removed 4 bases at V and 7 bases at J, leaving 3 bases unmatched. The DNA for the CDR3 is TGCAGTGCTAAAGGGACAGTTGAAGCTTTCTTT. Its protein product is CSAKGTVEAFF.

This clonotype was observed at least ten times. The CDR3 loop is CASSQGTGPGNTIYF. CDR3 bases: TGCGCCAGCAGCCAAGGGACAGGTCCTGGAAACACCATATATTTT. This rearrangement joins TRBV4-3 to TRBJ1-3; 7 nucleotides align to TRBD1. The CDR3 covers 15 residues. V shed 1 base and J 2 bases; nucleotides not matched to a gene: 2. Per germline, CDR1 LGHNA and CDR2 YSLEER.